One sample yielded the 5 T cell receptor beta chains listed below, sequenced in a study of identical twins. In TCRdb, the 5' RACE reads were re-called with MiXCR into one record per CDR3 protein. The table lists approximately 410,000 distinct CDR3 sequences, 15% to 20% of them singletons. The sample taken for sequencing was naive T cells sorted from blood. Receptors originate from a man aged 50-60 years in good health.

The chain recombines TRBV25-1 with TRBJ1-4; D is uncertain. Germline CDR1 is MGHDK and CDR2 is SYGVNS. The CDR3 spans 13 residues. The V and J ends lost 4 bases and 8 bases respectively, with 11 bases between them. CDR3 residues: CASSARFREKLFF. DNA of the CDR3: TGTGCCAGCAGTGCCAGGTTCCGGGAAAAACTGTTTTTT.

CDR3 coding DNA: TGTGCCAGCAGCTTTAGACCGGGACAGCAAGAGACCCAGTACTTC. This sequence encodes CASSFRPGQQETQYF. The chain has TRBV11-2 and TRBJ2-5; TRBD1 aligns across 7 bases. V trimming: 3 bases; J trimming: 2 bases; junction bases outside the gene matches: 6. CDR1 and CDR2 from the germline V gene are SGHAT and FQNNGV. The CDR3 has 15 residues.

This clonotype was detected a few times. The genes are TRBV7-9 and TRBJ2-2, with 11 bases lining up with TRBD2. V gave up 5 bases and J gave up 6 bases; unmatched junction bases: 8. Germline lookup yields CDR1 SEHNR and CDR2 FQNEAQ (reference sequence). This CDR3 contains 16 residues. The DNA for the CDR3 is TGTGCCAGCAGCCCGTATAGCGGGAGGGCCGCCGGGGAGCTGTTTTTT. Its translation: CASSPYSGRAAGELFF.

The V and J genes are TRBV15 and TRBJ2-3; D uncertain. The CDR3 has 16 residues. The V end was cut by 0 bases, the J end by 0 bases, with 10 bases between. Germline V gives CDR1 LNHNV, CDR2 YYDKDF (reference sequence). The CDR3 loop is CATSRDRRTSTDTQYF. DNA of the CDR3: TGTGCCACCAGCAGAGATCGAAGAACTAGCACAGATACGCAGTATTTT.

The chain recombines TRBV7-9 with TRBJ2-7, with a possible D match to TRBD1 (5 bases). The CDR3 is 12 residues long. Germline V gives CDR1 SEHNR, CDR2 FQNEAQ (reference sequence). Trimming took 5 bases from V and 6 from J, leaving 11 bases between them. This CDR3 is CASSTQGLEQYF. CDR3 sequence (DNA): TGTGCCAGCAGCACGCAGGGTCTCGAGCAGTACTTC. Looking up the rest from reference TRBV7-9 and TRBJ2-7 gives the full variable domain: DTGVSQNPRHKITKRGQNVTFRCDPISEHNRLYWYRQTLGQGPEFLTYFQNEAQLEKSRLLSDRFSAERPKGSFSTLEIQRTEQGDSAMYLCASSTQGLEQYFGPGTRLTVT.